The rows below give T cell receptor beta chains drawn from one sample of a study of CD8+ T cells in alopecia areata. Clones were read by immunoSEQ multiplex PCR, and TCRdb kept only the in-frame ones, dropping some. The data show over 25,000 clones, with roughly 80% seen just once and 15% to 20% held by the top ten. Material for sequencing was NKG2D-low CD8+ T cells sorted from blood. The receptors were sampled from a human donor with alopecia areata. Each CDR3 is given with its conserved first and last residue. Each record gives: CDR3 protein, CDR3 DNA, V gene, D gene, J gene, clone size, CDR3 length. The D gene is left open where the match is weak. Some rows have no size entry. The others give once, few or many, or a class for an expanded clone.

CDR3: CSVPQGGDYGYTF; DNA: TGCAGCGTCCCTCAGGGAGGGGACTATGGCTACACCTTC; V: TRBV29-1; D: -; J: TRBJ1-2; size: -; length: 13
CDR3: CASRTGLIYEQYF; DNA: TGTGCCAGCAGAACGGGACTGATATACGAGCAGTACTTC; V: TRBV21-1; D: -; J: TRBJ2-7; size: few; length: 13
CDR3: CASMVGRDSSTDTQYF; DNA: TGCGCCAGCATGGTGGGGCGGGACAGCAGCACAGATACGCAGTATTTT; V: TRBV5-1; D: -; J: TRBJ2-3; size: -; length: 16
CDR3: CASSSAGDYNEQFF; DNA: TGTGCCAGCTCATCAGCAGGCGATTACAATGAGCAGTTCTTC; V: TRBV18; D: -; J: TRBJ2-1; size: few; length: 14
CDR3: CASSATGVDIQYF; DNA: TGTGCCAGCAGTGCGACAGGGGTGGACATTCAGTACTTC; V: TRBV27; D: TRBD1; J: TRBJ2-4; size: -; length: 13
CDR3: CASSTRVGKETQYF; DNA: TGTGCCAGCAGCACCCGCGTAGGGAAAGAGACCCAGTACTTC; V: TRBV6-5; D: -; J: TRBJ2-5; size: -; length: 14
CDR3: CASSGASGDYNEQFF; DNA: TGTGCCAGCAGTGGAGCTAGCGGGGACTACAATGAGCAGTTCTTC; V: TRBV6-4; D: TRBD2; J: TRBJ2-1; size: medium-sized; length: 15
CDR3: CASSQEGLDLYNEQFF; DNA: TGCGCCAGCAGCCAAGAGGGTCTAGATCTTTACAATGAGCAGTTCTTC; V: TRBV4-1; D: -; J: TRBJ2-1; size: -; length: 16
CDR3: CASSYSFGSTDTQYF; DNA: TGTGCCAGCAGTTACTCGTTTGGTAGCACAGATACGCAGTATTTT; V: TRBV6-5; D: -; J: TRBJ2-3; size: once; length: 15
CDR3: CASSRTEDQSPYF; DNA: TGTGCCAGCAGCCGGACCGAGGACCAGAGTCCGTACTTC; V: TRBV7-9; D: -; J: TRBJ2-7; size: -; length: 13
CDR3: CASSQVIRSGANVLTF; DNA: TGTGCCAGCAGCCAAGTGATCCGATCTGGGGCCAACGTCCTGACTTTC; V: TRBV4-2; D: -; J: TRBJ2-6; size: -; length: 16
CDR3: CSVGGGGELFF; DNA: TGCAGCGTTGGTGGGGGCGGGGAGCTGTTTTTT; V: TRBV29-1; D: -; J: TRBJ2-2; size: -; length: 11
CDR3: CASSQWDRTGVQETQYF; DNA: TGCGCCAGCAGTCAATGGGATAGGACAGGGGTGCAGGAGACCCAGTACTTC; V: TRBV23-1; D: TRBD1; J: TRBJ2-5; size: few; length: 17
CDR3: CATSSPSTGGLTGELFF; DNA: TGTGCCACCAGCAGCCCATCGACAGGCGGGCTTACCGGGGAGCTGTTTTTT; V: TRBV15; D: -; J: TRBJ2-2; size: medium-sized; length: 17
CDR3: CASSLYSGHTFSYNEQFF; DNA: TGCGCCAGCAGCTTGTATTCGGGACACACCTTCTCCTACAATGAGCAGTTCTTC; V: TRBV5-1; D: -; J: TRBJ2-1; size: once; length: 18
CDR3: CASSETDTQYF; DNA: TGTGCCAGCAGCGAAACAGATACGCAGTATTTT; V: TRBV11-2; D: -; J: TRBJ2-3; size: -; length: 11
CDR3: CASSFQGDNTEAFF; DNA: TGTGCCAGCAGTTTTCAGGGAGATAACACTGAAGCTTTCTTT; V: TRBV27; D: -; J: TRBJ1-1; size: -; length: 14
CDR3: CSVVESDDPNYGYTF; DNA: TGCAGCGTTGTTGAGTCGGACGATCCTAACTATGGCTACACCTTC; V: TRBV29-1; D: -; J: TRBJ1-2; size: -; length: 15
CDR3: CASSDSAGRGDTQYF; DNA: TGTGCCAGCAGTGACTCAGCGGGGCGGGGAGATACGCAGTATTTT; V: TRBV6-4; D: TRBD2; J: TRBJ2-3; size: -; length: 15
CDR3: CASSDVRPQYF; DNA: TGTGCCAGCAGCGATGTTCGCCCCCAGTACTTC; V: TRBV7-8; D: -; J: TRBJ2-5; size: -; length: 11
CDR3: CASSFTGRYSNQPQHF; DNA: TGTGCCAGCAGCTTCACAGGACGCTATAGCAATCAGCCCCAGCATTTT; V: TRBV7-2; D: -; J: TRBJ1-5; size: -; length: 16
CDR3: CASSPHRTSGSYNEQFF; DNA: TGTGCCAGCAGCCCCCACAGGACTAGCGGGAGCTACAATGAGCAGTTCTTC; V: TRBV13; D: TRBD2; J: TRBJ2-1; size: -; length: 17
CDR3: CAWRPSKYEQYF; DNA: TGTGCCTGGCGTCCTTCTAAATACGAGCAGTACTTC; V: TRBV30; D: -; J: TRBJ2-7; size: -; length: 12
CDR3: CASSLLAGGHGEQFF; DNA: TGTGCCAGCAGCCTACTAGCGGGGGGGCATGGTGAGCAGTTCTTC; V: TRBV7-3; D: TRBD2; J: TRBJ2-1; size: once; length: 15
CDR3: CSGPNTEAFF; DNA: TGCAGTGGTCCAAACACTGAAGCTTTCTTT; V: TRBV20-1; D: -; J: TRBJ1-1; size: -; length: 10
CDR3: CAWSVTGGSGANVLTF; DNA: TGTGCCTGGAGTGTGACAGGAGGCTCCGGGGCCAACGTCCTGACTTTC; V: TRBV30; D: -; J: TRBJ2-6; size: -; length: 16
CDR3: CASSVREFDEQYF; DNA: TGCGCCAGCAGTGTACGGGAGTTCGACGAGCAGTACTTC; V: TRBV10-2; D: -; J: TRBJ2-7; size: -; length: 13
CDR3: CASSQDSYNEQFF; DNA: TGTGCCAGCAGCCAAGATTCTTACAATGAGCAGTTCTTC; V: TRBV14; D: -; J: TRBJ2-1; size: few; length: 13
CDR3: CASSSDTGKGGTYEQYF; DNA: TGTGCCAGCAGTTCGGACACCGGGAAAGGGGGAACCTACGAGCAGTACTTC; V: TRBV5-6; D: -; J: TRBJ2-7; size: -; length: 17
CDR3: CSVEDTSGIVDEQFF; DNA: TGCAGCGTCGAAGATACTAGCGGGATTGTCGATGAGCAGTTCTTC; V: TRBV29-1; D: TRBD2; J: TRBJ2-1; size: -; length: 15
CDR3: CSVEDLTANTEAFF; DNA: TGCAGCGTTGAAGATCTAACGGCTAACACTGAAGCTTTCTTT; V: TRBV29-1; D: -; J: TRBJ1-1; size: -; length: 14
CDR3: CAWSDGQAGVITNEKLFF; DNA: TGTGCCTGGAGCGACGGACAGGCCGGGGTGATCACTAATGAAAAACTGTTTTTT; V: TRBV30; D: TRBD1; J: TRBJ1-4; size: -; length: 18
CDR3: CSVAHGGGGYEQYF; DNA: TGCAGCGTTGCCCACGGCGGGGGCGGCTACGAGCAGTACTTC; V: TRBV29-1; D: -; J: TRBJ2-7; size: -; length: 14
CDR3: CASTSATYNEQFF; DNA: TGTGCCTCGACTAGCGCGACCTACAATGAGCAGTTCTTC; V: TRBV2; D: TRBD2; J: TRBJ2-1; size: -; length: 13
CDR3: CASSTGQMNTEAFF; DNA: TGTGCCAGCAGTACGGGACAGATGAACACTGAAGCTTTCTTT; V: TRBV27; D: TRBD1; J: TRBJ1-1; size: -; length: 14
CDR3: CAWSVLRMNTGELFF; DNA: TGTGCCTGGAGTGTACTGCGGATGAACACCGGGGAGCTGTTTTTT; V: TRBV30; D: -; J: TRBJ2-2; size: once; length: 15
CDR3: CATSLGTGAYEQYF; DNA: TGTGCCACCTCTTTGGGGACAGGAGCCTACGAGCAGTACTTC; V: TRBV27; D: TRBD1; J: TRBJ2-7; size: -; length: 14
CDR3: CASSLGPRETQYF; DNA: TGTGCCAGCAGCTTAGGACCTCGGGAGACCCAGTACTTC; V: TRBV7-9; D: -; J: TRBJ2-5; size: -; length: 13
CDR3: CSVQTTRWDRRSQETQYF; DNA: TGCAGCGTCCAAACTACTCGCTGGGACCGCCGATCCCAAGAGACCCAGTACTTC; V: TRBV29-1; D: -; J: TRBJ2-5; size: -; length: 18
CDR3: CAGGLAGAYEQFF; DNA: TGTGCCGGCGGACTAGCGGGAGCGTATGAGCAGTTCTTC; V: TRBV2; D: TRBD2; J: TRBJ2-1; size: -; length: 13
CDR3: CASSFTSGGANEQFF; DNA: TGTGCCAGCAGTTTTACTAGCGGGGGGGCGAATGAGCAGTTCTTC; V: TRBV27; D: TRBD2; J: TRBJ2-1; size: -; length: 15
CDR3: CASSSSSLEQYF; DNA: TGTGCCAGCAGTTCGTCTTCCCTCGAGCAGTACTTC; V: TRBV27; D: -; J: TRBJ2-7; size: -; length: 12
CDR3: CASSGGQGYTEAFF; DNA: TGTGCCAGCAGCGGGGGACAGGGGTACACTGAAGCTTTCTTT; V: TRBV2; D: TRBD1; J: TRBJ1-1; size: -; length: 14
CDR3: CASSLVSTGELFF; DNA: TGTGCCAGCAGTTTGGTTTCCACCGGGGAGCTGTTTTTT; V: TRBV27; D: -; J: TRBJ2-2; size: -; length: 13
CDR3: CASSLAAGENNEQFF; DNA: TGTGCCAGCAGCTTAGCAGCGGGAGAAAACAATGAGCAGTTCTTC; V: TRBV7-9; D: TRBD2; J: TRBJ2-1; size: -; length: 15
CDR3: CATGQGAYYGYTF; DNA: TGTGCCACGGGACAGGGGGCCTACTATGGCTACACCTTC; V: TRBV6-5; D: TRBD1; J: TRBJ1-2; size: many; length: 13
CDR3: CASSEGGGATDTQYF; DNA: TGTGCCAGCAGTGAAGGCGGGGGGGCCACAGATACGCAGTATTTT; V: TRBV6-4; D: TRBD2; J: TRBJ2-3; size: -; length: 15
CDR3: CASSLGASYEQYF; DNA: TGTGCCAGCAGTTTAGGGGCGTCCTACGAGCAGTACTTC; V: TRBV27; D: -; J: TRBJ2-7; size: -; length: 13
CDR3: CASSLASGSDGYTF; DNA: TGTGCCAGCAGCTTGGCATCAGGTTCCGATGGCTACACCTTC; V: TRBV5-6; D: -; J: TRBJ1-2; size: -; length: 14
CDR3: CAKRLVTYNEQFF; DNA: TGTGCCAAGCGACTAGTCACCTACAATGAGCAGTTCTTC; V: TRBV2; D: -; J: TRBJ2-1; size: -; length: 13
CDR3: CASSLSVAGGAYEQYF; DNA: TGTGCCAGCAGTTTATCGGTGGCAGGGGGCGCATACGAGCAGTACTTC; V: TRBV27; D: TRBD1; J: TRBJ2-7; size: -; length: 16
CDR3: CASSLGDHTEAFF; DNA: TGTGCCAGCAGCTTAGGGGATCACACTGAAGCTTTCTTT; V: TRBV7-9; D: -; J: TRBJ1-1; size: -; length: 13
CDR3: CASSWYPSYEQYF; DNA: TGTGCCAGCAGCTGGTATCCATCCTACGAGCAGTACTTC; V: TRBV7-2; D: -; J: TRBJ2-7; size: -; length: 13
CDR3: CASSPTGAEQFF; DNA: TGCGCCAGCAGCCCGACAGGGGCTGAGCAGTTCTTC; V: TRBV4-1; D: TRBD1; J: TRBJ2-1; size: -; length: 12
CDR3: CASSGTSGGNNEQFF; DNA: TGTGCCAGCAGTGGGACTAGCGGGGGGAACAATGAGCAGTTCTTC; V: TRBV6-4; D: TRBD2; J: TRBJ2-1; size: -; length: 15